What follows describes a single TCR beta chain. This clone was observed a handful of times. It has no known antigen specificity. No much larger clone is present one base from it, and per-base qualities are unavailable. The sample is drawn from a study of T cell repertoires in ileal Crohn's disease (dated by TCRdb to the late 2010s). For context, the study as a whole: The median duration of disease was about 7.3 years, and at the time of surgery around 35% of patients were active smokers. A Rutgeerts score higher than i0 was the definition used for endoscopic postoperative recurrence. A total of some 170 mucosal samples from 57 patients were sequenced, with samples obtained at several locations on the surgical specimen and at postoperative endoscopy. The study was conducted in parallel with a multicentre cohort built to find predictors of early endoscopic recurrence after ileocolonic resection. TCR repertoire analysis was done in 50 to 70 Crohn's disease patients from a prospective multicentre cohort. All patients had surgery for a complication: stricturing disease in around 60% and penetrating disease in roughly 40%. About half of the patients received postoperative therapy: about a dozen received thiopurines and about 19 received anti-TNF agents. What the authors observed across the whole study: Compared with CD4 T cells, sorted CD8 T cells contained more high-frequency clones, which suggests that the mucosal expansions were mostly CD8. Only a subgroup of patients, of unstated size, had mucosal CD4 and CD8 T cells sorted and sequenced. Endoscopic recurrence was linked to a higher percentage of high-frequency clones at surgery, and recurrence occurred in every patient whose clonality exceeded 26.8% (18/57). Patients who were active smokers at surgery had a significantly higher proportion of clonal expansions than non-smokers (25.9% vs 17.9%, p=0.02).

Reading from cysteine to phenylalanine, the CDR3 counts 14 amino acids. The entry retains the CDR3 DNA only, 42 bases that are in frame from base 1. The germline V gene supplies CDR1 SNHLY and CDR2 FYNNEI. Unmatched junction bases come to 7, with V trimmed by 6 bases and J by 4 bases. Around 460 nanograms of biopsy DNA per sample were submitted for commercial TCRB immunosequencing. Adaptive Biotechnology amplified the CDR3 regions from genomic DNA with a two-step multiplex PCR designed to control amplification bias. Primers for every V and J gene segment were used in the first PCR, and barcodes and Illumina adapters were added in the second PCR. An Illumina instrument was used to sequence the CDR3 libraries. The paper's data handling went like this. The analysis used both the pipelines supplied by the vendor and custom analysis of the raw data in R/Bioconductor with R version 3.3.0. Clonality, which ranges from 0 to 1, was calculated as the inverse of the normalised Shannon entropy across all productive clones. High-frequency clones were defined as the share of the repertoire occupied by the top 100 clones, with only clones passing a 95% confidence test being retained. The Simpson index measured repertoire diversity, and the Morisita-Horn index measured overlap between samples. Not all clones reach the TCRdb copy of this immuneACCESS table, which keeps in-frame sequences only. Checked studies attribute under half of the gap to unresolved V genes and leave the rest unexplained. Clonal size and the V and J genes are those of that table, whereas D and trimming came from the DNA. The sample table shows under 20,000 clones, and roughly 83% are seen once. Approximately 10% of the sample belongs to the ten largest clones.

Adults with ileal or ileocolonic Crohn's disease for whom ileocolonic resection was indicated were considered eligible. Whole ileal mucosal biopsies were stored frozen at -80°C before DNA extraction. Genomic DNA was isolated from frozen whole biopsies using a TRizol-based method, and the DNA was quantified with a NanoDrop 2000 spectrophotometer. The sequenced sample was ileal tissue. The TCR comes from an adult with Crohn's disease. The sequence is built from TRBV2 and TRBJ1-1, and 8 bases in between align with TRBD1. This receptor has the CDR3 CASRTDRVVTEAFF. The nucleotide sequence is TGTGCCAGCAGGACGGACAGGGTGGTCACTGAAGCTTTCTTT.